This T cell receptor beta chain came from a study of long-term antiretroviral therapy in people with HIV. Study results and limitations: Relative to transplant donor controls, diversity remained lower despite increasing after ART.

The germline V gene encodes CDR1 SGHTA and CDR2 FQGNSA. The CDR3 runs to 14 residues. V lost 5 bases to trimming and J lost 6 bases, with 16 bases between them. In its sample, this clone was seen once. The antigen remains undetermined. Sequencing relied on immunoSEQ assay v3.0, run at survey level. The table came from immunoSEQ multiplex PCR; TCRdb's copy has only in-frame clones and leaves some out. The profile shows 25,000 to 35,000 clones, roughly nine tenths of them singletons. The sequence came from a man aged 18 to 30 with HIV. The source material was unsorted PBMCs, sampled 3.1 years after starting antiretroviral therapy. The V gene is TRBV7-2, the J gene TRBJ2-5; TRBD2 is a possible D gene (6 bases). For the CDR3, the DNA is TGTGCCAGCAGCCTCCCGACTAGATTCCAGACCCAGTACTTC. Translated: CASSLPTRFQTQYF. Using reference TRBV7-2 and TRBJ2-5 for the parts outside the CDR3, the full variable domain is GAGVSQSPSNKVTEKGKDVELRCDPISGHTALYWYRQSLGQGLEFLIYFQGNSAPDKSGLPSDRFSAERTGGSVSTLTIQRTQQEDSAVYLCASSLPTRFQTQYFGPGTRLLVL.